Below, 23 T cell receptor beta chains from the same sample are listed, as sequenced in a study of Ad26.COV2.S vaccination and SARS-CoV-2 variants. Treatment specified: some 20 received Ad26.COV2.S at low or high dose, single or two shots; five or six received placebo; per-sample allocation not given. All samples were drawn on day 63, counting from the first vaccine or placebo injection. Only in-frame clones appear in the TCRdb table, and some are missing; sequencing was by immunoSEQ multiplex PCR. The data show 380,000 or so clones, roughly 90% seen once. Sequencing used peripheral blood, obtained in a trial of Ad26.COV2.S vaccine versus placebo. The receptors were sampled from a person between 18 and 60 years old who received the Ad26.COV2.S COVID-19 vaccine or a placebo.

The chain recombines TRBV12-3 or TRBV12-4 with TRBJ1-5; no definite D call. V was trimmed by 7 bases and J by 0 bases, leaving 4 bases between them. This CDR3 has 12 residues. CDR3 coding DNA: TGTGCCAGCACTTATAGCAATCAGCCCCAGCATTTT. Encoded protein: CASTYSNQPQHF.

Here the CDR3 reads CASSSNNRQGRDTEAFF. DNA for the CDR3: TGTGCCAGCAGCTCCAATAATCGACAGGGGCGGGACACTGAAGCTTTCTTT. V and J are TRBV3-1 (or the pseudogene TRBV3-2) and TRBJ1-1, with 8 nucleotides matching TRBD1. The trim removed 5 bases at V and 3 bases at J, leaving 14 bases unmatched. CDR1 and CDR2 from the germline V gene are LGHDT and YNNKEL (reference sequence). The CDR3 runs to 17 residues.

On this clone itself: Different DNA sequences within this sample yield the same CDR3. The DNA for the CDR3 is TGTGCCAGCGGCAGGGGCATGAACACTGAAGCTTTCTTT. Amino acids: CASGRGMNTEAFF. The genes are TRBV7-2 and TRBJ1-1, with D tentatively TRBD1 (6 bases). CDR3 length: 13 residues. The germline V gene has CDR1 SGHTA and CDR2 FQGNSA. V lost 8 bases and J 0 bases, leaving 10 bases between the germline ends. Full variable domain (outside the CDR3, taken from reference TRBV7-2 and TRBJ1-1): GAGVSQSPSNKVTEKGKDVELRCDPISGHTALYWYRQSLGQGLEFLIYFQGNSAPDKSGLPSDRFSAERTGGSVSTLTIQRTQQEDSAVYLCASGRGMNTEAFFGQGTRLTVV.

J is TRBJ2-7 and V is TRBV11-2; the D gene is possibly TRBD1 (7 bases). The CDR3 loop spans 16 amino acids. The V end lost 4 bases, the J end lost 3 bases, and 19 bases lay between the germline ends. CDR1 is SGHAT, CDR2 FQNNGV, per germline. CDR3 nucleotides: TGTGCCAGCAGCTCTGGAGGAGGGACAGCAGGCTACGAGCAGTACTTC. Its translation: CASSSGGGTAGYEQYF.

The CDR3 spells CASSLERGINEQFF. For the CDR3, the DNA is TGTGCCAGCAGCTTGGAGCGGGGGATAAATGAGCAGTTCTTC. The J gene is TRBJ2-1, the V gene TRBV14; 8 nucleotides match TRBD2. CDR1 is SGHDN and CDR2 is FVKESK in the germline V gene. The CDR3 consists of 14 residues. The ends lost 5 bases at V and 7 bases at J; junction bases unmatched: 7.

The rearrangement joins TRBV7-2 to TRBJ2-7; possible D gene TRBD2, 6 bases. Germline V gene lookup returns CDR1 SGHTA and CDR2 FQGNSA. V dropped 5 bases and J dropped 2 bases, with 16 bases sitting between them. CDR3 length equals 15 residues. The CDR3 DNA follows: TGTGCCAGCAGCCCTTTGGGACTGACCACCTACGAGCAGTACTTC. Its translation: CASSPLGLTTYEQYF.

The rearrangement uses TRBV28 and TRBJ2-7; D uncertain. V dropped 5 bases and J dropped 7 bases, with 24 bases sitting between them. Germline loops: CDR1 MDHEN, CDR2 SYDVKM. This CDR3 is 16 amino acids long. Here the CDR3 DNA reads TGTGCCAGCAGTCCCTCGGACCTTTTAGGCCAAGATGAGCAGTACTTC. Translating it yields CASSPSDLLGQDEQYF. The complete variable domain, with remaining parts taken from reference TRBV28 and TRBJ2-7, reads DVKVTQSSRYLVKRTGEKVFLECVQDMDHENMFWYRQDPGLGLRLIYFSYDVKMKEKGDIPEGYSVSREKKERFSLILESASTNQTSMYLCASSPSDLLGQDEQYFGPGTRLTVT.

The rearrangement joins TRBV10-2 to TRBJ2-5; D is perhaps TRBD1 (6 bases). The CDR3 is made up of 13 amino acids. Germline V gene lookup returns CDR1 WSHSY and CDR2 SAAADI. The ends were cut back, 6 bases at V and 3 bases at J, with 11 bases in the middle. This chain's CDR3 is CASSTGHKETQYF. In DNA, the CDR3 is TGCGCCAGCAGCACGGGACACAAAGAGACCCAGTACTTC.

The chain links TRBV5-6 to TRBJ2-2; D perhaps matches TRBD1 (5 bases). The V gene's germline CDR1 is SGHDT and CDR2 YYEEEE. CDR3 length: 13 amino acids. Trimming removed 2 bases from V and 5 bases from J, with 7 bases in between. This chain's CDR3 is CASSFRVTGELFF. CDR3 DNA sequence: TGTGCCAGCAGCTTCAGGGTGACCGGGGAGCTGTTTTTT.

V is TRBV5-1 and J is TRBJ1-2, with D unclear. CDR3 length: 14 amino acids. Looked up from germline, CDR1 is SGHRS and CDR2 is YFSETQ. The V gene lost 1 base and the J gene lost 0 bases, with 7 bases spanning the gap. This CDR3 reads CASSLMEANYGYTF. In DNA form, the CDR3 reads TGCGCCAGCAGCTTGATGGAAGCTAACTATGGCTACACCTTC.

The genes are TRBV5-1 and TRBJ2-1; D call uncertain. V was pared by 2 bases and J by 7 bases, with 13 bases between. The CDR3 is made up of 14 amino acids. Germline CDR1 and CDR2: SGHRS and YFSETQ. CDR3 region: CASSFGSAPNEQFF. DNA of the CDR3: TGCGCCAGCAGCTTCGGCTCGGCCCCTAATGAGCAGTTCTTC.

CDR3 sequence: CAIPGTGFFPPLHF. The CDR3 nucleotides are TGTGCCATACCGGGGACAGGCTTTTTCCCACCCCTCCACTTT. The chain recombines TRBV6-5 with TRBJ1-6; the match to TRBD1 covers 8 bases. Germline-derived CDR1 and CDR2 are MNHEY and SVGAGI. V gave up 10 bases and J gave up 11 bases; unmatched junction bases: 13. This CDR3 has 14 amino acids.

V usage is TRBV19 and J usage is TRBJ1-3; D is unclear. CDR3 length: 12 residues. The germline gives CDR1 LNHDA, CDR2 SQIVND (reference sequence). Trimming removed 11 bases from V and 3 bases from J, with 11 bases in between. In DNA form, the CDR3 reads TGTGCCGGGAGAGGGTATGGAAACACCATATATTTT. This sequence encodes CAGRGYGNTIYF. Supplemented by reference TRBV19 and TRBJ1-3, the full variable domain reads DGGITQSPKYLFRKEGQNVTLSCEQNLNHDAMYWYRQDPGQGLRLIYYSQIVNDFQKGDIAEGYSVSREKKESFPLTVTSAQKNPTAFYLCAGRGYGNTIYFGEGSWLTVV.

V is TRBV11-3 and J is TRBJ2-2; D ambiguous. With 1 base removed from V and 6 bases from J, the gap between germline ends came to 6 bases. Germline-derived CDR1 and CDR2 are SGHNT and YENEEA. The CDR3 loop spans 13 amino acids. The CDR3 nucleotides read TGTGCCAGCAGCTTAGGGTTTGCCGGGGAGCTGTTTTTT. This encodes CASSLGFAGELFF.

This chain uses TRBV7-8 with TRBJ2-5, with D unclear. Germline V CDR1 and CDR2: SGHVS, FQNEAQ. The ends were cut back, 0 bases at V and 2 bases at J, with 7 bases in the middle. The CDR3 extends over 14 amino acids. The CDR3 DNA reads TGTGCCAGCAGCTTAGCGGGGATGCAAGAGACCCAGTACTTC. Translated, it gives CASSLAGMQETQYF.

This chain joins TRBV2 and TRBJ2-5; 10 bases line up with TRBD2. J gave up 5 bases and V 6 bases, and 9 bases lay outside the gene matches. The CDR3 consists of 15 residues. In germline, CDR1 is SNHLY, CDR2 FYNNEI. The CDR3 reads CASSGTSGIPETQYF. DNA for the CDR3: TGTGCCAGCAGCGGAACTAGCGGGATCCCCGAGACCCAGTACTTC.

V and J are TRBV15 and TRBJ2-7; 9 bases match TRBD1. CDR1 LNHNV and CDR2 YYDKDF come from the germline V gene (reference sequence). CDR3 length: 14 amino acids. V shed 3 bases and J 5 bases; nucleotides not matched to a gene: 5. The DNA for the CDR3 is TGTGCCACCAGCAGCGGGGACAGGGTCAACGAGCAGTACTTC. Residues: CATSSGDRVNEQYF. The full variable domain, with the rest looked up from reference TRBV15 and TRBJ2-7, is DAMVIQNPRYQVTQFGKPVTLSCSQTLNHNVMYWYQQKSSQAPKLLFHYYDKDFNNEADTPDNFQSRRPNTSFCFLDIRSPGLGDTAMYLCATSSGDRVNEQYFGPGTRLTVT.

The chain carries TRBV23-1 and TRBJ1-1; D unclear. TRBV23-1 carries the ORF label, with uncertain function. V was trimmed by 0 bases and J by 1 base, leaving 9 bases between them. CDR3 length: 15 residues. This CDR3 reads CASSQSEKGNTEAFF. The CDR3 region has the DNA TGCGCCAGCAGTCAATCAGAAAAGGGGAACACTGAAGCTTTCTTT.

The chain uses TRBV19 and TRBJ2-7, with D unresolved. The germline CDR1 and CDR2 sequences are LNHDA and SQIVND (reference sequence). This CDR3 spans 12 amino acids. With 5 bases removed from V and 6 bases from J, the gap between germline ends came to 11 bases. Here the CDR3 reads CASSDPSLEQYF. Written as DNA, the CDR3 is TGTGCCAGTAGTGACCCTAGTCTCGAGCAGTACTTC.

The chain carries TRBV6-2 or TRBV6-3 and TRBJ1-6, with D hard to call. The CDR3 covers 18 residues. V dropped 6 bases and J dropped 0 bases, with 18 bases sitting between them. Germline-derived CDR1 and CDR2 are MNHEY and SVGEGT. CDR3 in DNA: TGTGCCAGCAGCCCTGAGGGTATCGGGCGCTCCTATAATTCACCCCTCCACTTT. Translated, it gives CASSPEGIGRSYNSPLHF.

This clone was observed a single time. The rearrangement joins TRBV6-5 to TRBJ2-5, with D maybe TRBD2 (5 bases). CDR1 MNHEY and CDR2 SVGAGI come from the germline V gene. Trimming stripped 6 bases from V and 2 bases from J, with 10 bases between. The CDR3 runs 13 residues. The CDR3 sequence is CASSLGVQETQYF. The CDR3 DNA sequence: TGTGCCAGCAGCCTCGGGGTTCAAGAGACCCAGTACTTC.

The chain combines TRBV7-3 with TRBJ2-3; D is unclear. The CDR3 has 16 residues. Germline values: CDR1 SGHTA, CDR2 FQGTGA. V lost 0 bases to trimming and J lost 3 bases, with 13 bases between them. The CDR3 nucleotides are TGTGCCAGCAGCTTAACACGTTTGGGCGGAACAGATACGCAGTATTTT. This codes for CASSLTRLGGTDTQYF.

This sequence joins TRBV12-3 or TRBV12-4 and TRBJ1-1, with unresolved D. This CDR3 has 12 amino acids. V was shortened by 3 bases and J by 5 bases, with 7 bases between the two germline ends. The CDR3 DNA reads TGTGCCAGCAGTTTCACAAAGACTGAAGCTTTCTTT. It encodes CASSFTKTEAFF.